This TCR beta chain derives from a study of T cell changes during pregnancy in multiple sclerosis. Clones were sequenced by immunoSEQ multiplex PCR, and TCRdb holds only the in-frame ones, with some missing. The sample lists about 77,000 clones; just over 90% were seen once. The length of the CDR3 is 14 residues. Trimming took 4 bases from V and 8 from J, leaving 14 bases between them. CDR1 is KGHSH, CDR2 LQKENI, per germline. Sequencing used peripheral blood, obtained after pregnancy. The J gene is TRBJ1-4, the V gene TRBV18; D not resolved. This TCR derives from a female donor in good health, enrolled as a control in a pregnancy study. CDR3 residues: CASSHGDGWEKLFF. CDR3 DNA sequence: TGTGCCAGCTCACACGGGGATGGTTGGGAAAAACTGTTTTTT.